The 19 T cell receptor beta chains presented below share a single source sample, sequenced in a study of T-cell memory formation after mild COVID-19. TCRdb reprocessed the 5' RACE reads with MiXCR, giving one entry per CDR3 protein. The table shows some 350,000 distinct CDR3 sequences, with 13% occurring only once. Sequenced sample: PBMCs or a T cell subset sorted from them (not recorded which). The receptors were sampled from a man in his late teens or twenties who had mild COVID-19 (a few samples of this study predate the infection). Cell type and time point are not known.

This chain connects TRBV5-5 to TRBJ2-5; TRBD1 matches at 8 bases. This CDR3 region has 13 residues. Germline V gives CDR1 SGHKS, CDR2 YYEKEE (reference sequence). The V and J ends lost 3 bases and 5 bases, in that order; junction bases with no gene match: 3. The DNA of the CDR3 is TGTGCCAGCAGCTGGACAGGGTCGGAGACCCAGTACTTC. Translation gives CASSWTGSETQYF.

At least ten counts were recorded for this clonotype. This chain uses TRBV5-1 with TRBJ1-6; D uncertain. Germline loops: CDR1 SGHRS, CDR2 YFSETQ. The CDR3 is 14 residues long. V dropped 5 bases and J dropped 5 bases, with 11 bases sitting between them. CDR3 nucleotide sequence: TGCGCCAGCAGGAGGGCCGATGATAATTCACCCCTCCACTTT. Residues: CASRRADDNSPLHF.

The CDR3 spells CASSTAIHGEQYV. The CDR3, as DNA: TGTGCCAGCAGCACCGCCATCCACGGCGAGCAGTACGTC. V is TRBV7-2 and J is TRBJ2-7, with D unclear. The V gene's germline CDR1 is SGHTA and CDR2 FQGNSA. CDR3 length: 13 residues. Trimming cost V 5 bases and J 6 bases, with 14 bases left between them.

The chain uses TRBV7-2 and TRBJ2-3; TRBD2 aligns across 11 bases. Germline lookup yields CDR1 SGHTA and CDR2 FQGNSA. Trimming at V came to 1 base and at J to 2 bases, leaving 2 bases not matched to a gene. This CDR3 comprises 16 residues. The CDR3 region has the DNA TGTGCCAGCAGCTTAGTTAGCGGGGGGGACACAGATACGCAGTATTTT. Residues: CASSLVSGGDTDTQYF.

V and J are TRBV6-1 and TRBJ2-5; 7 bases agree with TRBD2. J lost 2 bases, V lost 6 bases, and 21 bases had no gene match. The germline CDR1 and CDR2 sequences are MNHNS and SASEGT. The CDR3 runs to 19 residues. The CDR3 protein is CASRKGPTGPGGVQETQYF. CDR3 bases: TGTGCCAGCAGGAAAGGCCCAACGGGACCGGGAGGAGTGCAAGAGACCCAGTACTTC.

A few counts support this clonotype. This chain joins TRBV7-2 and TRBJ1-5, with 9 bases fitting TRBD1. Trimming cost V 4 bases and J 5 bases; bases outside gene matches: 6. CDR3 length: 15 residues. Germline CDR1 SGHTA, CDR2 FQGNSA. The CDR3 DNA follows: TGTGCCAGCAGCTCCTACAGGGGGCTGGATCAGCCCCAGCATTTT. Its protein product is CASSSYRGLDQPQHF.

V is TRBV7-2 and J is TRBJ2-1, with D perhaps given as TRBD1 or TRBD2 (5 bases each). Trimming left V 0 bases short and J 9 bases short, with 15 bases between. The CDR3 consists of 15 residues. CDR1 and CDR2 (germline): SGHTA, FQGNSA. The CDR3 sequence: CASSLAQGRTSEQFF. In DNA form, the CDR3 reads TGTGCCAGCAGCTTAGCTCAGGGACGCACGTCTGAGCAGTTCTTC.

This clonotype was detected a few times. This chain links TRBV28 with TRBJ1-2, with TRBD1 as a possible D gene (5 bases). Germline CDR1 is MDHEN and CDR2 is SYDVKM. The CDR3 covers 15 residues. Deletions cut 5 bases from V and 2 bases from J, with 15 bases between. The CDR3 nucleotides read TGTGCCAGCAGTGTACGATCGGGACGGAACTATGGCTACACCTTC. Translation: CASSVRSGRNYGYTF.

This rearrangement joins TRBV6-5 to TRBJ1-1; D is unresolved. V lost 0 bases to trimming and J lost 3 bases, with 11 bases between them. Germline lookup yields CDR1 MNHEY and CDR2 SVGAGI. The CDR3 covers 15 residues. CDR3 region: CASSYSIGFYTEAFF. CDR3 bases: TGTGCCAGCAGTTACTCGATAGGGTTCTACACTGAAGCTTTCTTT.

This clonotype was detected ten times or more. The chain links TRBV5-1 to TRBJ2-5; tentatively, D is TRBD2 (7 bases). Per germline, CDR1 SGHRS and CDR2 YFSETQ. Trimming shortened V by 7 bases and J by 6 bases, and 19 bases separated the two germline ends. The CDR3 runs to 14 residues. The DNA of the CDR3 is TGCGCCAGCGCGGCGAGAGGGGGGGCCCAGACCCAGTACTTC. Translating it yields CASAARGGAQTQYF. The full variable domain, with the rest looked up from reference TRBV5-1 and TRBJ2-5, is KAGVTQTPRYLIKTRGQQVTLSCSPISGHRSVSWYQQTPGQGLQFLFEYFSETQRNKGNFPGRFSGRQFSNSRSEMNVSTLELGDSALYLCASAARGGAQTQYFGPGTRLLVL.

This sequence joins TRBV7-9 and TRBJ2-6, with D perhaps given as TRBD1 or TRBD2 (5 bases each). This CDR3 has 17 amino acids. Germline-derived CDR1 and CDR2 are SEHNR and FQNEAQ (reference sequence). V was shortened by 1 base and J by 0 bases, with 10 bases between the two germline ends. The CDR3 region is CASSLGGAFSGANVLTF. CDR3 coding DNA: TGTGCCAGCAGCTTAGGAGGGGCCTTCTCTGGGGCCAACGTCCTGACTTTC.

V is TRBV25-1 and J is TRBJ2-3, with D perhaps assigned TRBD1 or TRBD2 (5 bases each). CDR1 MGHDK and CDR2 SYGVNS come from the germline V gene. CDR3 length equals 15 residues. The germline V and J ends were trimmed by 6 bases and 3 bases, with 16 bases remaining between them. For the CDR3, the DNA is TGTGCCAGCAGCGCCCCGGGACCAGCGACAGATACGCAGTATTTT. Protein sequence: CASSAPGPATDTQYF. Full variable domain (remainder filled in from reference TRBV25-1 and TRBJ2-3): EADIYQTPRYLVIGTGKKITLECSQTMGHDKMYWYQQDPGMELHLIHYSYGVNSTEKGDLSSESTVSRIRTEHFPLTLESARPSHTSQYLCASSAPGPATDTQYFGPGTRLTVL.

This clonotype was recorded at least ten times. The CDR3 loop reads CATAGSGGAPGTDTQYF. The DNA of the CDR3 is TGTGCCACCGCCGGCAGCGGGGGGGCTCCTGGCACAGATACGCAGTATTTT. The rearrangement uses TRBV15 and TRBJ2-3; 10 positions match TRBD2. Germline V gives CDR1 LNHNV, CDR2 YYDKDF (reference sequence). The J segment lost 1 base and the V segment lost 8 bases, leaving 12 bases of the junction unmatched. CDR3 length: 17 residues. Looking up the rest from reference TRBV15 and TRBJ2-3 gives the full variable domain: DAMVIQNPRYQVTQFGKPVTLSCSQTLNHNVMYWYQQKSSQAPKLLFHYYDKDFNNEADTPDNFQSRRPNTSFCFLDIRSPGLGDTAMYLCATAGSGGAPGTDTQYFGPGTRLTVL.

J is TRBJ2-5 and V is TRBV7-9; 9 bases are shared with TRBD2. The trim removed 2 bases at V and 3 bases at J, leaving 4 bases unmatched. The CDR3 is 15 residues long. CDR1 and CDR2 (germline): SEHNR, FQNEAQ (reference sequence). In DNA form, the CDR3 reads TGTGCCAGCAGCTTACTTAGCGGGGGAAAAGAGACCCAGTACTTC. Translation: CASSLLSGGKETQYF.

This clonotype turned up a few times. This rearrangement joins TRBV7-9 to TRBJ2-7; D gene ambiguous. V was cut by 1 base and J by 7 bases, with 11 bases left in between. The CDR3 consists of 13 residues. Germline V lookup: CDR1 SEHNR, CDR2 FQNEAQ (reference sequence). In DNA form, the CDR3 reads TGTGCCAGCAGCTTAGACTGGGGATGGGAGCAGTACGTC. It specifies CASSLDWGWEQYV.

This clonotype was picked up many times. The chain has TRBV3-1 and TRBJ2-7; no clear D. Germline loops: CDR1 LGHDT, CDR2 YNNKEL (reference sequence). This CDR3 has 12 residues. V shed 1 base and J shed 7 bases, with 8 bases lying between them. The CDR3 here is CASSQAAQEQYF. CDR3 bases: TGTGCCAGCAGCCAAGCCGCCCAGGAGCAGTACTTC.

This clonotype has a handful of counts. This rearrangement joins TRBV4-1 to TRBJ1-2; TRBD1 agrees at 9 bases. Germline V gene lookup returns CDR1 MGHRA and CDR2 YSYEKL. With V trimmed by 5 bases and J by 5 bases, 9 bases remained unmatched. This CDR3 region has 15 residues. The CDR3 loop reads CASSAQGATSYGYTF. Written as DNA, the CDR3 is TGCGCCAGCAGCGCACAGGGGGCGACTTCTTATGGCTACACCTTC.

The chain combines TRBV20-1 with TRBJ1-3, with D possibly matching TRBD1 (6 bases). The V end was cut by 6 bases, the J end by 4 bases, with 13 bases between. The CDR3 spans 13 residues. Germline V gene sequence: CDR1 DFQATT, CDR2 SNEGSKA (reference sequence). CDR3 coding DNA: TGCAGTGCCCACACAGGGAGGGGAAACACCATATATTTT. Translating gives CSAHTGRGNTIYF.

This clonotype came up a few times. The CDR3 protein is CASSLHGTGGDEQFF. In DNA form, the CDR3 reads TGCGCCAGCAGCCTCCACGGGACAGGGGGAGATGAGCAGTTCTTC. V is TRBV4-1 and J is TRBJ2-1; 11 bases match TRBD1. Per germline, CDR1 MGHRA and CDR2 YSYEKL. The CDR3 runs to 15 residues. V was clipped by 4 bases and J by 8 bases; unmatched bases: 7.